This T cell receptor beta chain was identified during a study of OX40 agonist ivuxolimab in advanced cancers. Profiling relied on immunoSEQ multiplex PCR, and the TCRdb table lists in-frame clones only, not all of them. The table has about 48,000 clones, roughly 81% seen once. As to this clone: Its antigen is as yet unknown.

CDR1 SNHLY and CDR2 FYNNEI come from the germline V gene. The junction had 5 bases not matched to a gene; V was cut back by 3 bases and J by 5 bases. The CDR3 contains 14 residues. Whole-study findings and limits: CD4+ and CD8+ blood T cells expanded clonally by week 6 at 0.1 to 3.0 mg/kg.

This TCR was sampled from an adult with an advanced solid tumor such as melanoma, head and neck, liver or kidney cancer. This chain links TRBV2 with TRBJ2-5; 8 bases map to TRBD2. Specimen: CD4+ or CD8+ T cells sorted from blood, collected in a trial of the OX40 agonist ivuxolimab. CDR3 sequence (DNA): TGTGCCAGCAGTGAGAGGACTAGCTTCGAGACCCAGTACTTC. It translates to CASSERTSFETQYF.